This T cell receptor (beta chain) comes out of a study of blood T cell repertoires in COVID-19. Assay: immunoSEQ multiplex PCR; the TCRdb copy retains only in-frame clones and omits some. Of some 240,000 clones in the sample, about 79% were seen once. Counting both end residues, the CDR3 totals 15 amino acids. The germline gives CDR1 MDHEN, CDR2 SYDVKM. A note on this clone: Because the CDR3's place on the DNA is in doubt, the DNA is left out and the CDR3 is given as listed by TCRdb.

Material: peripheral blood. The rearrangement joins TRBV28 to TRBJ1-2; the D segment call TRBD1 is taken from the table without a DNA check. The receptor was isolated from a woman aged 40 to 50 who had recovered from COVID-19. CDR3: CASSLRQQAGENATF.